This T cell receptor (beta chain) originates from a study of control samples from healthy donors and cancer patients. Clones were read by immunoSEQ multiplex PCR, and TCRdb kept only the in-frame ones, dropping some. The sample consists of around 130,000 clones, roughly 94% of them appearing once. V lost 10 bases and J 4 bases, leaving 16 bases between the germline ends. Germline assignment: CDR1 SGHTA and CDR2 FQGNSA. The CDR3 loop spans 13 amino acids. The source is a man aged 25-45 years in good health. V gene TRBV7-2 combines with J gene TRBJ1-1; the D is unclear. The sequenced sample was blood. This CDR3 is CATIGRTLTEAFF. CDR3 coding DNA: TGTGCCACTATCGGACGGACCCTCACTGAAGCTTTCTTT.